This note documents a single T cell receptor (beta chain) sequence. The antigen remains unidentified. V was clipped by 7 bases and J by 4 bases, with 16 bases between them. Germline V gives CDR1 MGHRA, CDR2 YSYEKL. CDR3 length equals 15 residues. The data were produced by immunoSEQ multiplex PCR, yet TCRdb's version contains in-frame clones alone and is incomplete. The sample holds several thousand clones, around 92% seen once. The data were obtained in a study of STAT3 mutations in large granular lymphocyte leukemia. Findings and caveats of the study: At least one immunodominant TCR beta clonotype appeared in every T-cell large granular lymphocyte leukemia patient. After therapy, about 35% of the 18 patients switched clonotypes, all new clones STAT3 wild type.

The source of this sequence is a man aged 45 to 65 with T-cell large granular lymphocyte leukemia. Some clones in this sample may be carry-over from other donors' samples. This chain connects TRBV4-1 to TRBJ1-4, with D hard to call. The sequenced material came from peripheral blood mononuclear cells. This CDR3 is CASTLGYGLNEKLFF. The CDR3 DNA is TGCGCCAGCACCCTCGGGTACGGGCTTAATGAAAAACTGTTTTTT.